This TCR beta chain was identified in a study of T cells in Graves' hyperthyroidism and ophthalmopathy. The CDR3 contains 14 residues. With 2 bases removed from V and 5 bases from J, the gap between germline ends came to 12 bases. The V gene's germline CDR1 is KGHSH and CDR2 LQKENI. The study defined stable Graves' hyperthyroidism as no ophthalmopathy progression within 18 months. Amplification of TCR beta CDR3 regions used RNA as the template. The TCR CDR3 was amplified in a first-round RT-PCR using the HTBI primer set. TCRdb itself ran the multiplex PCR reads through MiXCR, one entry per CDR3 protein. Found here are 380,000 or so distinct CDR3 sequences, roughly 13% of them singletons; the top ten hold around 23%.

What was sequenced was blood. This sequence joins TRBV18 and TRBJ1-1; D is possibly TRBD1 (5 bases). This clonotype was sampled from a woman aged 25 to 39 with Graves' hyperthyroidism. CDR3 DNA sequence: TGTGCCAGCTCACCAGAGGAATGGGGGACTGAAGCTTTCTTT. Protein sequence: CASSPEEWGTEAFF.